The clone carrying this TCR beta chain was seen a few times. Its antigen is currently unknown. V was cut by 1 base and J by 7 bases, with 20 bases left in between. This CDR3 is 16 amino acids long. Germline CDR1 SGHTA, CDR2 FQGNSA. Template switching with 5'RACE generated the TCR cDNA and added a universal primer site and UMIs. TCRdb redid the calling of the 5' RACE reads with MiXCR, one entry per CDR3 protein. The sample carries under 400,000 distinct CDR3 sequences, 12% recorded once. This sample is part of a study of T cells after yellow fever vaccination. Study results and limitations: On re-exposure, the response was weaker but peaked faster, at day 5 versus 15. Most clones from primary vaccination were detected again post-booster (approximately 96% CD4, about 88% CD8). Contaminating bulk clonotypes could be abundant in FACS-sorted repertoires.

The origin of this receptor is a man aged 18 to 29 who received the YFV17D yellow fever vaccine. This chain uses TRBV7-2 with TRBJ2-7, with D perhaps matching TRBD1 (6 bases). This specimen consisted of CD4+ T cells sorted from PBMCs, obtained 15 days after the yellow fever booster vaccination. CDR3 loop: CASSLDSDSSRSEQYF. Written as DNA, the CDR3 is TGTGCCAGCAGCTTAGATTCGGACAGCAGCCGGAGTGAGCAGTACTTC.